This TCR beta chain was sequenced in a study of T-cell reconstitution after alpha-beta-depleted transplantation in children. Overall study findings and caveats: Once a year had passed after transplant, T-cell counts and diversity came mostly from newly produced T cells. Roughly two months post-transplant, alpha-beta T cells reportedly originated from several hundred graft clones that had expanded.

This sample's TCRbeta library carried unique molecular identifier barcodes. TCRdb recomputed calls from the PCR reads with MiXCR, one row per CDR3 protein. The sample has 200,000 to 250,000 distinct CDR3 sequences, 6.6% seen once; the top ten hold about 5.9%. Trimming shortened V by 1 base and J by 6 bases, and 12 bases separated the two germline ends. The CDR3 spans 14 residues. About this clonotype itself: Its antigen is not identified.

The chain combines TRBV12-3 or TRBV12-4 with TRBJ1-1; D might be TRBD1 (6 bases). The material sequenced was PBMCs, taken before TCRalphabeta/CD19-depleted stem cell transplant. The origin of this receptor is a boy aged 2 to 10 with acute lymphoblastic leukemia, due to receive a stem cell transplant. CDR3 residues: CASSLDREGPEAFF. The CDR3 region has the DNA TGTGCCAGCAGTTTAGACAGGGAGGGTCCTGAAGCTTTCTTT.